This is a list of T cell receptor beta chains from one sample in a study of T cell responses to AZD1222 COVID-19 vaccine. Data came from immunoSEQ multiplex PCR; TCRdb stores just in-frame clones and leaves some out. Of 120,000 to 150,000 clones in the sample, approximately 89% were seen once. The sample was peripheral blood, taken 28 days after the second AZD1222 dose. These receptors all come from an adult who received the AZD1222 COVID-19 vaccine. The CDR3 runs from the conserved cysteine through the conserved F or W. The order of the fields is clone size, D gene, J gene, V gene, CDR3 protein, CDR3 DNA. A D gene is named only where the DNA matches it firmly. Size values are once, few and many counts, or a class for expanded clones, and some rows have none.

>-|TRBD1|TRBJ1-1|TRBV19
CASTQDRVNTEAFF
TGTGCCAGTACCCAAGACAGGGTGAACACTGAAGCTTTCTTT
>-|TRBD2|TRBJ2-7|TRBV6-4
CASSFKRQREGIYEQYF
TGTGCCAGCAGTTTCAAACGCCAGCGGGAGGGAATCTACGAGCAGTACTTC
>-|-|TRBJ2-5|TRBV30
CAWSQDGGETQYF
TGTGCCTGGAGTCAAGACGGTGGGGAGACCCAGTACTTC
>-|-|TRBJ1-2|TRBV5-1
CASSWDKGYYGYTF
TGCGCCAGCAGCTGGGACAAGGGGTACTATGGCTACACCTTC
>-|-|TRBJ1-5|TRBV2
CASSESINQPQHF
TGTGCCAGCAGTGAATCCATCAATCAGCCCCAGCATTTT
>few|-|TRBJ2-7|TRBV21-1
CASRGTSGREDYEQYF
TGTGCCAGCAGGGGGACTAGCGGGAGAGAGGACTACGAGCAGTACTTC
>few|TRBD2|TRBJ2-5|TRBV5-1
CASSLSWSSGQETQYF
TGCGCCAGCAGCTTAAGTTGGTCTAGCGGGCAAGAGACCCAGTACTTC
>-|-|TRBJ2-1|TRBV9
CASSGGLVPPYNEQFF
TGTGCCAGCAGCGGCGGGCTAGTTCCCCCCTATAATGAGCAGTTCTTC
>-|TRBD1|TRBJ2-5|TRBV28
CASSLGTVYQETQYF
TGTGCCAGCAGTCTGGGGACAGTCTACCAAGAGACCCAGTACTTC
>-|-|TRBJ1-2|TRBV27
CASSLSASYGYTF
TGTGCCAGCAGTTTGTCGGCAAGCTATGGCTACACCTTC
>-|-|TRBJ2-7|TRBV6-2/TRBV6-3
CASSYGLFSYEQYF
TGTGCCAGCAGTTACGGACTATTCTCCTACGAGCAGTACTTC
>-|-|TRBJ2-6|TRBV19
CASQASGANVLTF
TGTGCCAGCCAAGCCTCTGGGGCCAACGTCCTGACTTTC
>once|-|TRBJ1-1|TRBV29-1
CSVDWSLNTEAFF
TGCAGCGTTGACTGGTCCTTGAACACTGAAGCTTTCTTT
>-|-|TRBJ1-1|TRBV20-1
CSASFRGRGVTEAFF
TGCAGTGCTAGTTTCCGGGGCCGGGGGGTCACTGAAGCTTTCTTT
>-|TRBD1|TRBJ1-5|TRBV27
CASSMGTGVGNQPQHF
TGTGCCAGCAGTATGGGGACAGGGGTAGGCAATCAGCCCCAGCATTTT
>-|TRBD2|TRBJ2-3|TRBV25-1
CASSECPRSGRVRPQYF
TGTGCCAGCAGTGAATGCCCCAGGAGCGGGAGGGTTCGGCCGCAGTATTTT
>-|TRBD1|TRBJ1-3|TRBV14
CASSQRTGGSGNTIYF
TGTGCCAGCAGCCAACGGACAGGGGGAAGTGGAAACACCATATATTTT
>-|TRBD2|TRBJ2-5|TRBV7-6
CASSLAGGTQETQYF
TGTGCCAGCAGCTTAGCGGGAGGGACTCAAGAGACCCAGTACTTC